Following are 3 T cell receptor beta chains from one sample sequenced in a study of blood T cell repertoires in COVID-19. TCRdb keeps only in-frame clones here, not all; method: immunoSEQ multiplex PCR. The sample has some 82,000 clones, approximately 81% seen once; the top ten hold roughly 40%. The sample taken for sequencing was peripheral blood. The receptors were gathered from a man at least 80 years old with acute or convalescent COVID-19.

The chain joins TRBV19 to TRBJ1-4, with D possibly TRBD1 on 6 matching bases. Trimming pared 3 bases from V and 6 bases from J, leaving 20 bases between. CDR1 and CDR2 (germline): LNHDA, SQIVND (reference sequence). This CDR3 is 17 amino acids long. The CDR3 protein is CASSMTFVAGVYEKLFF. The CDR3 nucleotides are TGTGCCAGTAGTATGACATTCGTGGCAGGGGTGTATGAAAAACTGTTTTTT. Filled out from reference TRBV19 and TRBJ1-4, the complete variable domain reads DGGITQSPKYLFRKEGQNVTLSCEQNLNHDAMYWYRQDPGQGLRLIYYSQIVNDFQKGDIAEGYSVSREKKESFPLTVTSAQKNPTAFYLCASSMTFVAGVYEKLFFGSGTQLSVL.

V and J are TRBV11-1 and TRBJ1-1; D is uncertain. Germline V lookup: CDR1 SGHAT, CDR2 FQDESV (reference sequence). Between the trimmed V and J ends, which lost 5 bases and 4 bases, there was a span of 11 bases. This CDR3 has 13 amino acids. CDR3 coding DNA: TGTGCCAGCAGCCTAGGGTTCGGCACTGAAGCTTTCTTT. It codes for CASSLGFGTEAFF.

This chain connects TRBV14 to TRBJ2-5; 12 positions match TRBD2. Germline loops: CDR1 SGHDN, CDR2 FVKESK. V shed 1 base, J shed 4 bases, and the junction held 1 base outside the gene matches. The CDR3 runs 15 residues. In DNA, the CDR3 is TGTGCCAGCAGCCAAGGACTAGCGGGAGTAGAGACCCAGTACTTC. Translation gives CASSQGLAGVETQYF.